Listed here are 21 T cell receptor beta chains from one sample, sequenced in a study of T cells in Graves' hyperthyroidism and ophthalmopathy. Researchers took RNA transcripts and amplified the TCR beta CDR3 regions from them. Using the HTBI primer set, a first-round RT-PCR was run on the TCR CDR3. TCRdb re-called the multiplex PCR reads with MiXCR, one entry per CDR3 protein. The sample contains 750,000 to 950,000 distinct CDR3 sequences, roughly 40% of which appear only once. Sequenced material: blood. These TCRs come from a man aged 18 to 30 with Graves' hyperthyroidism.

The chain combines TRBV12-3 or TRBV12-4 with TRBJ2-7; tentative D call: TRBD2 (6 bases). The J call is in doubt because the DNA end fits TRBJ2-5 better. The CDR3 loop spans 15 amino acids. The CDR3 reads CASSLAEGRPETQYF. The CDR3 coding sequence is TGTGCCAGCAGTTTAGCGGAGGGACGCCCGGAGACCCAGTACTTC.

This clonotype was recorded at least ten times. The rearrangement joins TRBV7-9 to TRBJ1-1; D is ambiguous. The germline gives CDR1 SEHNR, CDR2 FQNEAQ (reference sequence). The CDR3 has 12 amino acids. Trimming removed 5 bases from V and 8 bases from J, with 12 bases in between. The CDR3 nucleotides read TGTGCCAGCAGCCTGGCAGAGAACGAAGCTTTCTTT. It is translated as CASSLAENEAFF.

This clonotype was recorded a few times. The V call is TRBV7-8, the J call TRBJ2-7, with 7 bases identical to TRBD1. Germline CDR1 and CDR2: SGHVS and FQNEAQ. V dropped 1 base and J dropped 9; count of bases not matched to a gene: 9. CDR3 length equals 14 residues. As DNA, the CDR3 is TGTGCCAGCAGCTTAGAGTGGGGGACAGAAGCGCAGTACTTC. This translates into CASSLEWGTEAQYF.

This chain joins TRBV12-3 or TRBV12-4 and TRBJ1-4; D remains unclear. V was cut by 0 bases and J by 0 bases, with 5 bases left in between. The CDR3 consists of 15 residues. CDR3: CASSLALATNEKLFF. Here the CDR3 DNA reads TGTGCCAGCAGTTTAGCGCTGGCAACTAATGAAAAACTGTTTTTT.

V usage is TRBV10-3 and J usage is TRBJ1-1; D remains unclear. The CDR3 contains 12 residues. Trimming stripped 6 bases from V and 4 bases from J, with 9 bases between. In germline, CDR1 is ENHRY, CDR2 SYGVKD. The CDR3 region is CAISGWGTEAFF. CDR3 nucleotide sequence: TGTGCCATCAGCGGCTGGGGCACTGAAGCTTTCTTT.

This clonotype was detected a few times. CDR3 loop: CASIVYGYTF. CDR3 sequence (DNA): TGTGCCAGCATTGTCTATGGCTACACCTTC. This rearrangement joins TRBV6-5 to TRBJ1-2, with D unclear. From germline, CDR1 is MNHEY and CDR2 SVGAGI. The V end was cut by 7 bases, the J end by 4 bases, with 4 bases between. The CDR3 totals 10 residues.

V gene TRBV6-1 combines with J gene TRBJ2-7; no clear D. The CDR3 covers 12 residues. Germline CDR1 and CDR2: MNHNS and SASEGT. Between the trimmed V and J ends, which lost 5 bases and 6 bases, there was a span of 11 bases. The CDR3 here is CASSPKGTEQYF. The CDR3 DNA sequence: TGTGCCAGCAGTCCCAAGGGAACCGAGCAGTACTTC.

The table lists this clonotype with a few counts. A single base separates this from a much larger clone, so it may be a read error. V and J are TRBV12-3 or TRBV12-4 and TRBJ2-2, with no clear D. The length of the CDR3 is 11 residues. With 7 bases removed from V and 4 bases from J, the gap between germline ends came to 4 bases. The DNA for the CDR3 is TGTGCCAGCACCCGCACCGGGGAGCTGTTTTTT. It translates to CASTRTGELFF.

This clonotype was seen at least ten times. J is TRBJ1-1 and V is TRBV9, with 9 bases lining up with TRBD1. The CDR3 totals 16 residues. CDR1 and CDR2 from the germline V gene are SGDLS and YYNGEE. Trimming removed 0 bases from V and 4 bases from J; junction bases left unmatched: 7. CDR3 protein: CASSVGGQGFGTEAFF. CDR3 nucleotides: TGTGCCAGCAGCGTAGGGGGACAGGGTTTCGGCACTGAAGCTTTCTTT.

The chain couples TRBV29-1 to TRBJ2-2; 7 nucleotides agree with TRBD1. Trimming removed 8 bases from V and 0 bases from J; junction bases left unmatched: 3. The CDR3 has 13 residues. Germline CDR1 SQVTM, CDR2 ANQGSEA. The CDR3 region is CSSGQANTGELFF. CDR3 DNA: TGCAGCAGTGGACAGGCGAACACCGGGGAGCTGTTTTTT.

V usage is TRBV10-3 and J usage is TRBJ1-6; 9 positions agree with TRBD1. The V gene end was trimmed by 10 bases and the J gene end by 8 bases; junction bases not matched to a gene: 12. Germline loops: CDR1 ENHRY, CDR2 SYGVKD. This CDR3 is built from 15 residues. This CDR3 is CASSLTGGKDSPLHF. The CDR3 coding sequence is TGTGCCAGCAGCCTGACAGGGGGGAAGGATTCACCCCTCCACTTT.

This clonotype has only a few counts. The chain couples TRBV7-9 to TRBJ1-4; no firm D call. Germline CDR1 reads SEHNR; CDR2 reads FQNEAQ (reference sequence). Trimming removed 3 bases at V and 3 bases at J, with 11 bases between. CDR3 size: 15 residues. The CDR3 loop reads CASSFGNSANEKLFF. The CDR3 nucleotides are TGTGCCAGCAGCTTCGGGAATTCGGCTAATGAAAAACTGTTTTTT.

This clonotype has at least ten counts. The chain carries TRBV27 and TRBJ2-6; possibly TRBD1 for D (6 bases). Germline V CDR1 and CDR2: MNHEY, SMNVEV (reference sequence). With 8 bases removed from V and 8 bases from J, the gap between germline ends came to 10 bases. The CDR3 totals 12 residues. The DNA of the CDR3 is TGTGCCAGCGGTGACAGGCCCAACGTCCTGACTTTC. Its protein product is CASGDRPNVLTF.

This clonotype was seen only a few times. A junction end diverges from the germline sequence, so it may reflect a read error. The chain links TRBV7-9 to TRBJ2-7, with a weak D call TRBD1 (8 bases). Germline-derived CDR1 and CDR2 are SEHNR and FQNEAQ (reference sequence). This CDR3 is built from 14 residues. CDR3: CASSGTGRSYEQYF. In DNA, the CDR3 is TGCGCCAGCAGCGGGACAGGCCGCTCCTACGAGCAGTACTTC.

The chain joins TRBV19 to TRBJ1-5; possibly TRBD1 for D (5 bases). Germline CDR1 and CDR2: LNHDA and SQIVND (reference sequence). The CDR3 spans 14 residues. Trimming left V 3 bases short and J 2 bases short, with 8 bases between. In DNA, the CDR3 is TGTGCCAGTAGTATTATCAGGGGCAATCAGCCCCAGCATTTT. Its protein is CASSIIRGNQPQHF. The complete variable domain, with remaining parts taken from reference TRBV19 and TRBJ1-5, reads DGGITQSPKYLFRKEGQNVTLSCEQNLNHDAMYWYRQDPGQGLRLIYYSQIVNDFQKGDIAEGYSVSREKKESFPLTVTSAQKNPTAFYLCASSIIRGNQPQHFGDGTRLSIL.

This clonotype was seen repeatedly, ten times or more. This chain connects TRBV25-1 to TRBJ2-7; D is ambiguous. The CDR3 sequence is 12 residues long. Germline assignment: CDR1 MGHDK and CDR2 SYGVNS. The V and J ends lost 8 bases and 3 bases respectively, with 11 bases between them. CDR3 sequence: CASSRIGYEQYF. The CDR3 DNA reads TGTGCCAGCTCCCGTATAGGCTACGAGCAGTACTTC.

In regard to this clonotype: A single base is all that separates this from a far larger clone, so a read error is likely. The V and J genes are TRBV10-3 and TRBJ1-1; no clear D. CDR1 is ENHRY, CDR2 SYGVKD, per germline. V was clipped by 5 bases and J by 5 bases, with 6 bases between them. The CDR3 is made up of 11 amino acids. As DNA, the CDR3 is TGTGCCATCAGTTTCAGGACTGAAGCTTTCTTT. As protein: CAISFRTEAFF.

This clonotype was found many times. The rearrangement uses TRBV7-6 and TRBJ2-7, with 7 bases lining up with TRBD1. CDR3 length: 15 amino acids. V shed 5 bases, J shed 5 bases, and the junction held 12 bases outside the gene matches. The germline CDR1 and CDR2 sequences are SGHVS and FNYEAQ. The CDR3 region is CASSPTPLTGHEQYF. CDR3 bases: TGTGCCAGCAGCCCTACTCCCTTGACAGGGCACGAGCAGTACTTC.

The V call is TRBV19, the J call TRBJ2-6; D possibly matches TRBD1 or TRBD2 (5 bases each). The CDR3 spans 15 residues. Germline V CDR1 and CDR2: LNHDA, SQIVND (reference sequence). The V and J ends lost 2 bases and 10 bases respectively, with 15 bases between them. In DNA form, the CDR3 reads TGTGCCAGTAGTATAAAGGGTTCGGGGCATAACGTCCTGACTTTC. Amino acid sequence: CASSIKGSGHNVLTF.

This clonotype was seen a single time. This may stem from a read error, because a much larger clone lies one nucleotide away. The chain employs TRBV25-1 and TRBJ1-1, with 10 bases fitting TRBD1. The CDR3 is 15 residues long. Germline lookup yields CDR1 MGHDK and CDR2 SYGVNS. The CDR3 is CASSSGQGTNTEASF. The DNA of the CDR3 is TGTGCCAGCAGCTCGGGACAGGGGACTAACACTGAAGCTTCCTTT.

This clonotype was seen a handful of times. V gene TRBV19 combines with J gene TRBJ2-2; perhaps TRBD2 as D (6 bases). The CDR3 spans 14 residues. V shed 7 bases and J shed 3 bases, with 12 bases lying between them. Germline CDR1 and CDR2: LNHDA and SQIVND (reference sequence). Here the CDR3 reads CASMRDSDTGELFF. CDR3 nucleotide sequence: TGTGCCAGTATGCGGGACTCAGACACCGGGGAGCTGTTTTTT.